This TCR beta chain stems from a study of yellow fever vaccine responses in identical twins (dated by TCRdb to 2017 to 2018). The study in broad terms: The study precisely tracked vaccine-responding T cell clones in identical twins. The paper's findings and limits, for the study overall: According to the authors, the vaccine-induced T cell response in identical twins seemed to be partly convergent and partly specific to each individual.

Concerning this clonotype itself: What antigen it recognizes has not been identified. No much larger clonotype is one base removed from it; base qualities were not supplied.

The CDR3 spans 15 residues, from the cysteine through the phenylalanine. Just the 45-base CDR3 DNA is kept, in frame starting at base 1. For this chain, trimming is 6 bases at the V end and 1 base at the J end, and the number of junction bases without a gene match is 9. The germline V gene sets CDR1 to SQVTM and CDR2 to ANQGSEA. The library was prepared using RT-PCR. Reads for this sample came from an Illumina HiSeq 2500. The public reads were reprocessed in TCRdb via fastp at Q25 and MiXCR, keeping in-frame beta chains. Identical CDR3 proteins give one entry, which carries the most common genes and DNA. Recorded for this sample are 15,000 to 20,000 distinct CDR3 sequences; 55% to 65% of them occurred a single time. The ten most abundant clones make up more than 7.5% of the sample.

The chain is encoded by TRBV29-1 joined to TRBJ2-4; 7 bases in the middle match TRBD1. This TCR was recovered from a woman younger than 30 who received the yellow fever vaccine. Donor details come from another sample of the same person, matched by shared clones. The sequenced sample was T cells from blood (PBMCs), unsorted or a sorted subset (not recorded which), obtained before or after yellow fever vaccination (not recorded which). The CDR3 has the sequence CSVNFDRVAKNIQYF. Here is the DNA: TGCAGCGTGAATTTTGACAGGGTTGCCAAAAACATTCAGTACTTC.